The clone carrying this T cell receptor beta chain was recorded a few times. Antigen: not known. This entry belongs to a study of glioma-infiltrating T cells after dendritic cell vaccination. Study-wide background: The vaccine used monocyte-derived dendritic cells pulsed overnight with autologous tumor lysate. Three intradermal dendritic cell vaccine injections were given every two weeks. Points from the study as a whole: Longer survival after dendritic cell vaccination followed higher pretreatment TIL content.

CDR3 size: 17 residues. Germline V gene data show CDR1 as SGHAT and CDR2 as FQNNGV. V lost 5 bases, J lost 3 bases, and 12 bases stayed unmatched. The immunoSEQ assay amplified TCRB CDR3 from up to 2 ug DNA. TCRdb's table, derived via immunoSEQ multiplex PCR, lists solely in-frame clones and lacks some. This sample has approximately 67,000 clones, with roughly 79% found just once. The material was blood, obtained before dendritic cell vaccination. The clonotype originates from a human donor with glioblastoma. The rearrangement joins TRBV11-2 to TRBJ2-2, with 7 bases that match TRBD2. CDR3 sequence: CASSPSAASGDTGELFF. CDR3 DNA sequence: TGTGCCAGCAGCCCGTCGGCGGCTAGCGGAGACACCGGGGAGCTGTTTTTT. The full variable domain, its missing parts supplied by reference TRBV11-2 and TRBJ2-2, is EAGVAQSPRYKIIEKRQSVAFWCNPISGHATLYWYQQILGQGPKLLIQFQNNGVVDDSQLPKDRFSAERLKGVDSTLKIQPAKLEDSAVYLCASSPSAASGDTGELFFGEGSRLTVL.